This record covers a single T cell receptor beta chain. V lost 0 bases and J lost 0, with 12 bases in between. This CDR3 contains 17 residues. Germline V lookup: CDR1 LGHNA, CDR2 YSLEER. This sample is part of a study of blood T cell repertoires in COVID-19. Background on the study: Samples of COVID-19 (acute and convalescent) were obtained from the United States, Italy and Spain.

Participants, 18 to 89 years old, spanned under 25 US areas. Researchers sorted participants into cohorts using their self-reported clinical history. The data were produced by immunoSEQ multiplex PCR, yet TCRdb's version contains in-frame clones alone and is incomplete. This sample carries over 200,000 clones, nearly 90% of them seen once, and the ten largest clones take roughly 4%. The TCR comes from a woman in her twenties or thirties with acute COVID-19. The specimen was PBMCs or T cells enriched from blood (not recorded which). The chain links TRBV4-3 to TRBJ2-1; weak D call: TRBD2 (5 bases). The CDR3 spells CASSQDRRLYSYNEQFF. In DNA, the CDR3 is TGCGCCAGCAGCCAAGATCGGAGGTTATACTCCTACAATGAGCAGTTCTTC.